These T cell receptor beta chains were read from a single sample in a study of blood T cell repertoires in COVID-19. The assay was immunoSEQ multiplex PCR, and TCRdb's table has in-frame clones only and misses some. Of under 200,000 clones detected, around 83% appear once; the ten largest clones hold around 4.9%. The sample consisted of peripheral blood. The receptors were sampled from a woman aged 80 or over with acute or convalescent COVID-19. CDR3s include the opening cysteine and the closing phenylalanine or tryptophan. The order of the fields is V gene, J gene, clone size, D gene, CDR3 protein, CDR3 DNA. D genes are given only for firm matches. The size of a clone is reported for some rows only, either as once, few or many, or as a class for expanded clones.

>TRBV7-8|TRBJ2-2|.|TRBD2
CASADRTSRNTGELFF
TGTGCCAGCGCTGATCGGACTAGCAGAAACACCGGGGAGCTGTTTTTT
>TRBV2|TRBJ2-3|.|TRBD2
CASSGLAGSQYF
TGTGCCAGCAGCGGACTAGCGGGATCGCAGTATTTT
>TRBV27|TRBJ2-3|.|TRBD2
CASSTLLAGSTDTQYF
TGTGCCAGCAGTACCTTACTAGCGGGGAGTACAGATACGCAGTATTTT
>TRBV19|TRBJ1-3|.|TRBD1
CATGQGIARAGNTIYF
TGTGCCACCGGACAGGGAATAGCGAGGGCTGGAAACACCATATATTTT
>TRBV5-1|TRBJ2-3|few|.
CASSSLTSSTDTQYF
TGCGCCAGCAGTTCCCTAACTTCTAGCACAGATACGCAGTATTTT
>TRBV10-3|TRBJ2-7|.|TRBD1
CAISVGKQGASEQYF
TGTGCCATCAGTGTCGGGAAACAGGGGGCTTCCGAGCAGTACTTC
>TRBV30|TRBJ2-5|.|TRBD2
CAWSRRGGSSSETQYF
TGTGCCTGGAGCAGAAGGGGCGGGAGCTCCTCGGAGACCCAGTACTTC
>TRBV9|TRBJ2-6|.|.
CASSSRVGANVLTF
TGTGCCAGCAGCTCCAGGGTCGGGGCCAACGTCCTGACTTTC
>TRBV9|TRBJ2-1|.|TRBD1
CASSPRQGSLLVNEQFF
TGTGCCAGCAGCCCAAGACAGGGTTCGCTATTAGTGAATGAGCAGTTCTTC
>TRBV5-6|TRBJ2-1|.|.
CASSSRDLYNEQFF
TGTGCCAGCAGCTCCCGGGACTTGTACAATGAGCAGTTCTTC
>TRBV2|TRBJ2-1|few|.
CASSEFASVNEQFF
TGTGCCAGCAGTGAATTTGCTAGCGTAAATGAGCAGTTCTTC
>TRBV29-1|TRBJ1-1|.|.
CSVGRSGGTEAFF
TGCAGCGTTGGGAGGTCGGGAGGCACTGAAGCTTTCTTT
>TRBV5-1|TRBJ1-1|.|TRBD1
CASRYGTGETEAFF
TGCGCCTCCCGGTACGGGACAGGGGAGACTGAAGCTTTCTTT
>TRBV6-1|TRBJ1-3|few|.
CASSERGQGNTIYF
TGTGCCAGCAGTGAGCGGGGGCAAGGAAACACCATATATTTT
>TRBV30|TRBJ2-5|.|TRBD2
CAWSFTSVQETQYF
TGTGCCTGGAGTTTTACTAGCGTTCAAGAGACCCAGTACTTC
>TRBV29-1|TRBJ2-1|.|.
CSVDVGYNEQFF
TGCAGCGTTGATGTCGGTTACAATGAGCAGTTCTTC
>TRBV6-5|TRBJ2-3|.|.
CATSKPSTDTQYF
TGTGCCACCTCTAAACCCAGCACAGATACGCAGTATTTT
>TRBV13|TRBJ2-1|.|.
CASSLARGYSLSYNEQFF
TGTGCCAGCAGCTTAGCCAGGGGTTATAGCTTATCCTACAATGAGCAGTTCTTC
>TRBV7-2|TRBJ1-5|.|TRBD1
CASSLGGQDDQPQHF
TGTGCCAGCAGCTTAGGGGGACAGGACGATCAGCCCCAGCATTTT
>TRBV11-2|TRBJ2-1|.|TRBD2
CASSQGGSYNEQFF
TGTGCCAGCAGCCAGGGAGGGTCCTACAATGAGCAGTTCTTC
>TRBV18|TRBJ2-5|.|TRBD1
CASSPRDRGETQYF
TGTGCCAGCTCACCACGGGACAGGGGGGAGACCCAGTACTTC
>TRBV7-2|TRBJ2-7|.|TRBD1
CASSSAYGQGYEQYF
TGTGCCAGCAGCTCGGCTTACGGACAGGGCTACGAGCAGTACTTC
>TRBV7-9|TRBJ1-2|.|TRBD1
CASSLRGGTDYGYTF
TGTGCCAGCAGCTTACGAGGTGGGACAGACTATGGCTACACCTTC
>TRBV4-3|TRBJ2-3|.|TRBD2
CASSQDVTSETFTDTQYF
TGCGCCAGCAGCCAAGATGTGACTAGCGAGACATTCACAGATACGCAGTATTTT
>TRBV7-2|TRBJ2-7|.|.
CASSLAFRGSEQYF
TGTGCCAGCAGCTTAGCTTTCCGAGGGTCCGAGCAGTACTTC
>TRBV10-3|TRBJ1-4|few|TRBD1
CAISELNPGQGTEKLFF
TGTGCCATCAGTGAGTTAAACCCGGGACAGGGAACGGAAAAACTGTTTTTT
>TRBV9|TRBJ2-5|.|TRBD1
CASSPRQGIQETQYF
TGTGCCAGCAGCCCCAGACAGGGAATCCAAGAGACCCAGTACTTC
>TRBV28|TRBJ1-1|once|.
CASSLQGIHTEAFF
TGTGCCAGCAGTCTGCAGGGGATTCACACTGAAGCTTTCTTT
>TRBV6-6|TRBJ2-7|.|.
CASSPPWQYF
TGTGCCAGCAGCCCCCCGTGGCAGTACTTC
>TRBV24-1|TRBJ2-5|.|.
CATSERDYQETQYF
TGTGCCACCAGTGAGCGGGACTACCAAGAGACCCAGTACTTC
>TRBV9|TRBJ2-1|.|TRBD2
CASSAPGTSGYNEQFF
TGTGCCAGCAGCGCCCCCGGGACTAGCGGGTACAATGAGCAGTTCTTC